This T cell receptor (beta chain) is drawn from a study of EBV T-cell therapy then PD-1 blockade in nasopharyngeal carcinoma. As for treatment: AdE1-LMPpoly-expanded autologous EBV-specific T-cell therapy followed by anti-PD-1 nivolumab. Per germline, CDR1 SGHKS and CDR2 YYEKEE (reference sequence). The CDR3 spans 14 residues. V was pared by 0 bases and J by 6 bases, with 12 bases between. Libraries were prepared by immunoSEQ multiplex PCR; TCRdb keeps only in-frame clonotypes and omits some of them. The table lists tens of thousands of clones, over 75% of them singletons. Note on this clone: What it recognizes is unknown.

The receptor's source is a middle-aged man with nasopharyngeal carcinoma. Sequencing was performed on CD8+ T cells from blood, taken at day -245 from a patient whose treatment included autologous EBV-specific T cells and nivolumab. The rearrangement links TRBV5-5 to TRBJ1-2, with D unresolved. CDR3: CASSLDPSPNGYTF. CDR3 nucleotides: TGTGCCAGCAGCTTGGACCCGAGCCCCAATGGCTACACCTTC.